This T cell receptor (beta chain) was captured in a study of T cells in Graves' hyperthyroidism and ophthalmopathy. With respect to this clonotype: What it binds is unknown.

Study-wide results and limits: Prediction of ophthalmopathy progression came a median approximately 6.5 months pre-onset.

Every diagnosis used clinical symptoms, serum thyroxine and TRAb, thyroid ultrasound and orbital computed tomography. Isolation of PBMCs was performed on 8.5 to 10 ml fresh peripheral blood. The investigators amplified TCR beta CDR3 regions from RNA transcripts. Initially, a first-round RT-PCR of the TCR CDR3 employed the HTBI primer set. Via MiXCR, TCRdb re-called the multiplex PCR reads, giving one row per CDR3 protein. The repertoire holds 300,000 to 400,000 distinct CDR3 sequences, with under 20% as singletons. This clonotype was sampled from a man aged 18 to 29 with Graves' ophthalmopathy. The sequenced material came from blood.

CDR3 residues: CASSVRGQAYEQYF. The CDR3 coding sequence is TGTGCCAGCAGCGTGCGGGGCCAGGCCTACGAGCAGTACTTC. The rearrangement joins TRBV9 to TRBJ2-7; perhaps TRBD2 as D (6 bases). There are 14 residues in the CDR3. CDR1 is SGDLS, CDR2 YYNGEE, per germline. V was shortened by 2 bases and J by 2 bases, with 11 bases between the two germline ends.